The present TCR beta chain was sequenced within a study of immune characterization of retroperitoneal liposarcoma. Germline trimming cut 3 bases from V and 3 bases from J; bases unmatched to any gene: 6. Germline values: CDR1 MNHEY, CDR2 SVGEGT. The length of the CDR3 is 16 residues. This clonotype was detected many times. MiXCR, run by TCRdb on the PCR reads, gives a single entry per CDR3 protein. Here the sample spans approximately 11,000 distinct CDR3 sequences, less than 40% being singletons. V is TRBV6-2 or TRBV6-3 and J is TRBJ2-3; 10 bases agree with TRBD2. The sequence was collected from a female donor with retroperitoneal liposarcoma. Sequencing input: tumor tissue. The DNA of the CDR3 is TGTGCCAGCAGTTATTTCAGCGGGAGGGCAACAGATACGCAGTATTTT. Its protein product is CASSYFSGRATDTQYF.